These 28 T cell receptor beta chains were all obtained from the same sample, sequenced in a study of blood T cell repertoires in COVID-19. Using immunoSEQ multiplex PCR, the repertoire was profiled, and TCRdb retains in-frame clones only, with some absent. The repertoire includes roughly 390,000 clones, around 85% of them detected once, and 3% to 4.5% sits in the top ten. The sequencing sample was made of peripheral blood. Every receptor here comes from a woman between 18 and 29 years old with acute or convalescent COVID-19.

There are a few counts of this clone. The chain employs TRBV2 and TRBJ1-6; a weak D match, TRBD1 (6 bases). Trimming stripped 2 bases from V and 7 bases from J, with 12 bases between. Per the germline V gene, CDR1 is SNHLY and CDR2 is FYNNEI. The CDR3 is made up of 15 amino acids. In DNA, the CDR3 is TGTGCCAGCAGTGAAAATGGGGGGGGCAATTCACCCCTCCACTTT. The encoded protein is CASSENGGGNSPLHF.

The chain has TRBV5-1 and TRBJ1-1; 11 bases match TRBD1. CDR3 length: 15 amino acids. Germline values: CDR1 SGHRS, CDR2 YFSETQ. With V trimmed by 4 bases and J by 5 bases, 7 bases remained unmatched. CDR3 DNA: TGCGCCAGCAGCCAGAGGACAGGGGGCTGGACTGAAGCTTTCTTT. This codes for CASSQRTGGWTEAFF.

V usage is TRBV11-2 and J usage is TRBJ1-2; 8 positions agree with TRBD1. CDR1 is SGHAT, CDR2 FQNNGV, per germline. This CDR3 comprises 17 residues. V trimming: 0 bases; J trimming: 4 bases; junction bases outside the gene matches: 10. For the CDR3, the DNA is TGTGCCAGCAGCTTAGAGTGGCAGGGGGCCTTTTTCTATGGCTACACCTTC. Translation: CASSLEWQGAFFYGYTF.

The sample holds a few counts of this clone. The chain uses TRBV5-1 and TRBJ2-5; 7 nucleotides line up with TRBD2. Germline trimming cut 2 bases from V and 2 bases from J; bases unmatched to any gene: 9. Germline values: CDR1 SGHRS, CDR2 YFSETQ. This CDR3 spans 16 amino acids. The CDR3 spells CASSLSWGGSQETQYF. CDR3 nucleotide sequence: TGCGCCAGCAGCTTATCCTGGGGGGGTTCGCAAGAGACCCAGTACTTC.

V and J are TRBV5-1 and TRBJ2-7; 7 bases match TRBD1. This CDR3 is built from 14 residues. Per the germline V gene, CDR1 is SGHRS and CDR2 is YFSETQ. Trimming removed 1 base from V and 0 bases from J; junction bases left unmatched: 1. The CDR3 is CASSLWDSSYEQYF. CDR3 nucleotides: TGCGCCAGCAGCTTGTGGGACAGCTCCTACGAGCAGTACTTC.

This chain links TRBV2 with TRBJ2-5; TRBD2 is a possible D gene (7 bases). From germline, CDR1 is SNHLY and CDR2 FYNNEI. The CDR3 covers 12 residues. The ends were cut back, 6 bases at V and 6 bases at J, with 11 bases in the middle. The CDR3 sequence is CASRGGAQTQYF. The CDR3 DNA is TGTGCCAGCAGGGGGGGGGCTCAGACCCAGTACTTC.

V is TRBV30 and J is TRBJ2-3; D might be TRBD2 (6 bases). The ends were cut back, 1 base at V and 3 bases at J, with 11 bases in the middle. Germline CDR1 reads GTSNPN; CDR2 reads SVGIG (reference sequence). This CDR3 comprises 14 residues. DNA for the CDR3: TGTGCCTGGAGTGGGGGTCGGGGGACAGATACGCAGTATTTT. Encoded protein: CAWSGGRGTDTQYF.

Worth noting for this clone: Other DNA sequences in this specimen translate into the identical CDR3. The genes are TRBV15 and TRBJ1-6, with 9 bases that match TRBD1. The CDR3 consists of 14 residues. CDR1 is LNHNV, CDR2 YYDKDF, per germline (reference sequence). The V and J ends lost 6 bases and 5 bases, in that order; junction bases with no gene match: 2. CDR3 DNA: TGTGCCACCAGTCGGACAGGGGATAATTCACCCCTCCACTTT. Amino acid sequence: CATSRTGDNSPLHF.

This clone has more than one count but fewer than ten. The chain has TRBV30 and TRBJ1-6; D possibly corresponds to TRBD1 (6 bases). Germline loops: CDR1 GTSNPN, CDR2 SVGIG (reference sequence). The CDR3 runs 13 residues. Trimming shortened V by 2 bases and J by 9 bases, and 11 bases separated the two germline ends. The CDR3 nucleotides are TGTGCCTGGAGTTGGGAGGGGGTTTCACCCCTCCACTTT. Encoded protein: CAWSWEGVSPLHF. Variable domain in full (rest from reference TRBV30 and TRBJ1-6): SQTIHQWPATLVQPVGSPLSLECTVEGTSNPNLYWYRQAAGRGLQLLFYSVGIGQISSEVPQNLSASRPQDRQFILSSKKLLLSDSGFYLCAWSWEGVSPLHFGNGTRLTVT.

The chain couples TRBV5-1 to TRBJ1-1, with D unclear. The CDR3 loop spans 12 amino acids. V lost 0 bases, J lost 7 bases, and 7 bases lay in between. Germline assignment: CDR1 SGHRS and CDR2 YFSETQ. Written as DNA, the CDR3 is TGCGCCAGCAGCTTGGTGGCAAATGAAGCTTTCTTT. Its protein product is CASSLVANEAFF.

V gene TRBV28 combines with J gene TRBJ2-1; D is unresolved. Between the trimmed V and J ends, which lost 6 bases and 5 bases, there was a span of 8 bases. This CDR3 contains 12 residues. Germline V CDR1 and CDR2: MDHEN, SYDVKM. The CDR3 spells CASRRLDNEQFF. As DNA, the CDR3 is TGTGCCAGCAGGAGACTGGACAATGAGCAGTTCTTC.

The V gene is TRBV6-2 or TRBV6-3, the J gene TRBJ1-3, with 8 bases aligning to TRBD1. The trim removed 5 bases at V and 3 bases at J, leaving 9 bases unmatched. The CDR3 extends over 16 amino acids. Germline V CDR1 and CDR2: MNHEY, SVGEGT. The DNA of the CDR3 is TGTGCCAGCAGTCCAGAGACAGGGGCTTATGGAAACACCATATATTTT. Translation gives CASSPETGAYGNTIYF.

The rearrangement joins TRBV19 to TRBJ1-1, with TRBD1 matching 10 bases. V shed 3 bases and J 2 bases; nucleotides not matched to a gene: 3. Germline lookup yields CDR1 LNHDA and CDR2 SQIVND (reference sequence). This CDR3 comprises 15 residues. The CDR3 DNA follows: TGTGCCAGTAGTATGACAGGGGGCGCAAACACTGAAGCTTTCTTT. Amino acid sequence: CASSMTGGANTEAFF.

The CDR3 bases are TGCGCCAGCAGCTTACAGGGGGACACCGGGGAGCTGTTTTTT. Encoded protein: CASSLQGDTGELFF. The rearrangement joins TRBV5-1 to TRBJ2-2; 8 bases agree with TRBD1. The V gene's germline CDR1 is SGHRS and CDR2 YFSETQ. The CDR3 runs to 14 residues. The J segment lost 3 bases and the V segment lost 2 bases, leaving 0 bases of the junction unmatched.

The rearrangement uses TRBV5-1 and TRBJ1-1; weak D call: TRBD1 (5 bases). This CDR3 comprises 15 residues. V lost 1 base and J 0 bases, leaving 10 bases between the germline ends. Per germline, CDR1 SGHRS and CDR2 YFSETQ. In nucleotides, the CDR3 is TGCGCCAGCAGCTTGTTCTCGACAGTGAACACTGAAGCTTTCTTT. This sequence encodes CASSLFSTVNTEAFF.

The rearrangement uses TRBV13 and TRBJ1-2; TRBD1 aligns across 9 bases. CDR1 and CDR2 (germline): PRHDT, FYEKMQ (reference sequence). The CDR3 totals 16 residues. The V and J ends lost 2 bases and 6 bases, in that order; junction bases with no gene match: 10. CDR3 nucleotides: TGTGCCAGCAGCTTACGACCGGGACAGGGTTCCCATGGCTACACCTTC. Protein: CASSLRPGQGSHGYTF.

CDR3 loop: CATSDLRQGRTDTQYF. The CDR3 nucleotides read TGTGCCACCAGTGATTTAAGACAGGGTCGCACAGATACGCAGTATTTT. The rearrangement joins TRBV24-1 to TRBJ2-3; the match to TRBD1 covers 7 bases. The V and J ends lost 1 base and 1 base, in that order; junction bases with no gene match: 4. CDR1 and CDR2 from the germline V gene are KGHDR and SFDVKD. The CDR3 has 16 amino acids.

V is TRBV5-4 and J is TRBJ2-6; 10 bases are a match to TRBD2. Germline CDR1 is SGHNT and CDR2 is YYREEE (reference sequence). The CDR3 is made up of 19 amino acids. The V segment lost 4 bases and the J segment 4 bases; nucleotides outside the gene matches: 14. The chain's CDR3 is CASSDAASGSSVGANVLTF. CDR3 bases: TGTGCCAGCAGCGACGCGGCTAGCGGGAGTTCTGTGGGGGCCAACGTCCTGACTTTC.

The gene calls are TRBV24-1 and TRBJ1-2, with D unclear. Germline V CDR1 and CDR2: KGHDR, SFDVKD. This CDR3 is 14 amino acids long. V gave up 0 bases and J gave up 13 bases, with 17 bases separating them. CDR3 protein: CATSDLRLQKDCTF. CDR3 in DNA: TGTGCCACCAGTGATTTGCGATTACAGAAGGATTGCACCTTC.

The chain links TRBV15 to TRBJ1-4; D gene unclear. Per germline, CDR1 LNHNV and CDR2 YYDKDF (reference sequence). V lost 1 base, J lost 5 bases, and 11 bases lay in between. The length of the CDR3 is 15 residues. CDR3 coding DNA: TGTGCCACCAGCAGAGGGAGAGATGAGAATGAAAAACTGTTTTTT. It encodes CATSRGRDENEKLFF.

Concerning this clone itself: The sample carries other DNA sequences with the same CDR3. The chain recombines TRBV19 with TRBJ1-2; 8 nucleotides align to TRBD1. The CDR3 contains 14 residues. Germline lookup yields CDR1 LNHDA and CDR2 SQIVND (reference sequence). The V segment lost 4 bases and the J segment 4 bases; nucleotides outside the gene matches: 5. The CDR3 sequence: CASSTRDRFYGYTF. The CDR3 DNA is TGTGCCAGTAGTACGCGGGACAGGTTCTATGGCTACACCTTC.

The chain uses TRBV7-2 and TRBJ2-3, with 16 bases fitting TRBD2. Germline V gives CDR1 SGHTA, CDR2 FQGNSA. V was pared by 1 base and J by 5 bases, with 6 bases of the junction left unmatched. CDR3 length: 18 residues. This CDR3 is CASSLVGLAGGPIDTQYF. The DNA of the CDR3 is TGTGCCAGCAGCTTAGTGGGACTAGCGGGAGGGCCGATAGATACGCAGTATTTT.

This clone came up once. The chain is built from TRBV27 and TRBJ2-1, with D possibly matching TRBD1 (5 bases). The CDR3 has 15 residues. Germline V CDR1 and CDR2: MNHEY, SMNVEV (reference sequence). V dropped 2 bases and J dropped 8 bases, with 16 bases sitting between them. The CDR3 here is CASSLDRMTGDEQFF. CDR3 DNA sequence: TGTGCCAGCAGTTTAGACAGAATGACGGGCGATGAGCAGTTCTTC.

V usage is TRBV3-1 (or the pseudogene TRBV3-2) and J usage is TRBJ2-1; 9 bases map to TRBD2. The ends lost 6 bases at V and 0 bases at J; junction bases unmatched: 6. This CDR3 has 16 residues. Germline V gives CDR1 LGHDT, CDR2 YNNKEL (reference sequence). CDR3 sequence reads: CASSFQRGASYNEQFF. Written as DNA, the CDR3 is TGTGCCAGCAGTTTCCAGCGGGGGGCCTCCTACAATGAGCAGTTCTTC.

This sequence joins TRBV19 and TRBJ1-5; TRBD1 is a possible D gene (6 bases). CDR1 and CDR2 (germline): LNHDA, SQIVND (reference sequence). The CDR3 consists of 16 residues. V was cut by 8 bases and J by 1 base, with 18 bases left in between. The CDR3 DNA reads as TGTGCCAGTGGGACCTGGGACAAGGGGAGCAATCAGCCCCAGCATTTT. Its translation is CASGTWDKGSNQPQHF.

CDR3 region: CAWSETSGTYNEQFF. CDR3 sequence (DNA): TGTGCCTGGAGTGAGACTAGCGGGACCTACAATGAGCAGTTCTTC. The V and J genes are TRBV30 and TRBJ2-1; 11 nucleotides match TRBD2. CDR1 and CDR2 from the germline V gene are GTSNPN and SVGIG (reference sequence). With 1 base clipped from V and 2 bases from J, the junction kept 1 base outside the gene matches. The length of the CDR3 is 15 residues.

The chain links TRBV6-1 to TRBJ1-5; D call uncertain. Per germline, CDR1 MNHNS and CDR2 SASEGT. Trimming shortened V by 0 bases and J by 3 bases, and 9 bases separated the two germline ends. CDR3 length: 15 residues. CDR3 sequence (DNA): TGTGCCAGCAGTGAAGCGGCCAGTCACAATCAGCCCCAGCATTTT. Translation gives CASSEAASHNQPQHF.

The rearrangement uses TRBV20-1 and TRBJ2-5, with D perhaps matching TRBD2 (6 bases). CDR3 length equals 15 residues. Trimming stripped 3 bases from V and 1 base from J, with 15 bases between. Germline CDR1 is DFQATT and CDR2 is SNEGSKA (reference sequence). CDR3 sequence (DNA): TGCAGTGCTAGTCTATTGGGCGGGGCCCAAGAGACCCAGTACTTC. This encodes CSASLLGGAQETQYF.